This is a list of T cell receptor beta chains from one sample in a study of T cells expressing NK-cell markers. TCRdb reworked the 5' RACE reads into one entry per CDR3 protein, no DNA. This repertoire includes about 460,000 distinct CDR3 sequences. Source material: blood T cells: a sorted CD56 or NKG2C T cell subset, CD4+ or CD8+ T cells, or bulk PBMC T cells (not recorded which). These receptor sequences come from a woman in her forties or fifties in good health. Each CDR3 is given with its conserved first and last residue.

j_call: TRBJ2-5
v_call: TRBV27
cdr3_aa: CASSFLGQEPQYF

j_call: TRBJ2-3
v_call: TRBV19
cdr3_aa: CASRGRFPDTQYF

j_call: TRBJ1-4
v_call: TRBV6-6
cdr3_aa: CASTKTGSTNEKLFF

j_call: TRBJ2-2
v_call: TRBV12-3/TRBV12-4
cdr3_aa: CASSSRLAGAPGELFF

j_call: TRBJ1-6
v_call: TRBV6-5
cdr3_aa: CASSSDSLIRSPLHF

j_call: TRBJ2-2
v_call: TRBV5-1
cdr3_aa: CASERGPNTGELFF

j_call: TRBJ2-3
v_call: TRBV4-1
cdr3_aa: CASSQDEASGDTQYF

j_call: TRBJ2-1
v_call: TRBV5-6
cdr3_aa: CASLGTGVSYNEQFF

j_call: TRBJ1-6
v_call: TRBV20-1
cdr3_aa: CSASSRQGFYNSPLHF

j_call: TRBJ2-1
v_call: TRBV5-1
cdr3_aa: CASSFAPGQGYEQFF

j_call: TRBJ2-1
v_call: TRBV3-1
cdr3_aa: CASSQGRGVRDEQFF

j_call: TRBJ2-1
v_call: TRBV5-1
cdr3_aa: CASSLGLANEQFF

j_call: TRBJ2-6
v_call: TRBV12-3/TRBV12-4
cdr3_aa: CASSLLRPSGANVLTF

j_call: TRBJ2-3
v_call: TRBV7-2
cdr3_aa: CASSLARAGGPADTQYF

j_call: TRBJ1-4
v_call: TRBV25-1
cdr3_aa: CASSEYITSLGEKLFF

j_call: TRBJ2-3
v_call: TRBV2
cdr3_aa: CASSFGRSTDTQYF

j_call: TRBJ2-2
v_call: TRBV20-1
cdr3_aa: CSASGLAGTTGELFF

j_call: TRBJ2-1
v_call: TRBV28
cdr3_aa: CASSLFRVAGVMYEQFF

j_call: TRBJ2-7
v_call: TRBV4-2
cdr3_aa: CASSQDEGREQYF

j_call: TRBJ1-1
v_call: TRBV29-1
cdr3_aa: CSAWDRGSGNSAFF